This T cell receptor (beta chain) derives from a study of T cells in Graves' hyperthyroidism and ophthalmopathy. The CDR3 covers 16 residues. CDR1 is MNHEY and CDR2 is SVGEGT in the germline V gene. V trimming: 6 bases; J trimming: 1 base; junction bases outside the gene matches: 7. Amplified TCR beta CDR3 regions derived from RNA transcripts. Primed by the HTBI set, a first-round RT-PCR was run on the TCR CDR3. A single record per CDR3 protein comes from TCRdb applying MiXCR to the multiplex PCR reads. The sample includes about 700,000 distinct CDR3 sequences, 14% of them seen just once. Researchers barred patients who had uncontrolled infection, other autoimmune disease, pregnancy or lactation. This clonotype was counted many times.

Sequenced: blood. This clonotype was obtained from a woman aged 18-29 years with Graves' hyperthyroidism. The rearrangement joins TRBV6-2 or TRBV6-3 to TRBJ2-2; TRBD2 matches at 8 bases. The DNA of the CDR3 is TGTGCCAGCAGAAGGAGCGGGGGAAGGAACACCGGGGAGCTGTTTTTT. Translation gives CASRRSGGRNTGELFF.